The 14 T cell receptor beta chains below were found in one sample sequenced in a study of blood T cell repertoires in COVID-19. Data came from immunoSEQ multiplex PCR; TCRdb stores just in-frame clones and leaves some out. The sample includes 110,000 to 150,000 clones, roughly 80% of them seen just once. The material sequenced was PBMCs or T cells enriched from blood (not recorded which). All receptors come from a man in his forties or fifties who had recovered from COVID-19.

Here the CDR3 DNA reads TGTGCCAGCAGCAGGAACAGGAACACCGGGGAGCTGTTTTTT. This codes for CASSRNRNTGELFF. This chain joins TRBV3-1 (or the pseudogene TRBV3-2) and TRBJ2-2; D remains unclear. This CDR3 is 14 amino acids long. Germline lookup yields CDR1 LGHDT and CDR2 YNNKEL (reference sequence). V shed 5 bases and J shed 1 base, with 8 bases lying between them.

The chain employs TRBV3-1 (or the pseudogene TRBV3-2) and TRBJ2-7, with 7 positions matching TRBD1. This CDR3 has 15 amino acids. Germline CDR1 LGHDT, CDR2 YNNKEL (reference sequence). V gave up 1 base and J gave up 9 bases; unmatched junction bases: 12. The CDR3 nucleotides read TGTGCCAGCAGCCAAGCGTGGGACAGTTACTCTGGGCAGTACTTC. Its protein is CASSQAWDSYSGQYF.

The rearrangement joins TRBV4-3 to TRBJ2-1; 7 bases match TRBD1. The CDR3 extends over 15 amino acids. The V gene end was trimmed by 0 bases and the J gene end by 6 bases; junction bases not matched to a gene: 5. The germline CDR1 and CDR2 sequences are LGHNA and YSLEER. Here the CDR3 DNA reads TGCGCCAGCAGCCAAGATAGGGGGCGAGGCAATGAGCAGTTCTTC. Its translation: CASSQDRGRGNEQFF.

The genes are TRBV28 and TRBJ2-7; D possibly corresponds to TRBD2 (6 bases). The germline V and J ends were trimmed by 6 bases and 2 bases, with 17 bases remaining between them. The V gene's germline CDR1 is MDHEN and CDR2 SYDVKM. The CDR3 has 15 residues. CDR3 sequence reads: CASSRAGGEPYEQYF. The CDR3 coding sequence is TGTGCCAGCAGCCGGGCAGGAGGGGAGCCCTACGAGCAGTACTTC.

The rearrangement uses TRBV4-3 and TRBJ1-2; D perhaps matches TRBD1 (5 bases). Trimming shortened V by 3 bases and J by 4 bases, and 9 bases separated the two germline ends. Germline V gene lookup returns CDR1 LGHNA and CDR2 YSLEER. There are 13 residues in the CDR3. For the CDR3, the DNA is TGCGCCAGCAGCCAGGCAGGGTCCTATGGCTACACCTTC. Its translation is CASSQAGSYGYTF.

The chain carries TRBV11-2 and TRBJ1-1; unclear D gene. Germline loops: CDR1 SGHAT, CDR2 FQNNGV. Trimming shortened V by 1 base and J by 0 bases, and 9 bases separated the two germline ends. CDR3 length: 15 amino acids. The CDR3 loop reads CASSLVSVMNTEAFF. The CDR3 DNA reads TGTGCCAGCAGCTTAGTCTCAGTGATGAACACTGAAGCTTTCTTT. The full variable domain, in which reference TRBV11-2 and TRBJ1-1 provide the parts outside the CDR3, is EAGVAQSPRYKIIEKRQSVAFWCNPISGHATLYWYQQILGQGPKLLIQFQNNGVVDDSQLPKDRFSAERLKGVDSTLKIQPAKLEDSAVYLCASSLVSVMNTEAFFGQGTRLTVV.

The chain couples TRBV18 to TRBJ2-3, with 12 positions matching TRBD2. CDR3 size: 16 residues. The germline gives CDR1 KGHSH, CDR2 LQKENI. Unmatched junction bases numbered 3, after V lost 1 base and J lost 4 bases. The CDR3 loop is CASSPQGLAGPDTQYF. DNA of the CDR3: TGTGCCAGCTCACCACAGGGACTAGCGGGCCCAGATACGCAGTATTTT.

This chain joins TRBV5-1 and TRBJ1-3, with D possibly being TRBD1 (5 bases). Germline CDR1 reads SGHRS; CDR2 reads YFSETQ. V was pared by 5 bases and J by 5 bases, with 14 bases between. CDR3 length: 14 amino acids. The CDR3 sequence is CASRPEGMRNTIYF. The CDR3 DNA follows: TGCGCCAGCAGGCCGGAGGGGATGAGAAACACCATATATTTT.

V is TRBV7-6 and J is TRBJ2-7; 8 bases are shared with TRBD1. J gave up 3 bases and V 0 bases, and 7 bases lay outside the gene matches. The CDR3 runs 16 residues. CDR1 is SGHVS and CDR2 is FNYEAQ in the germline V gene. CDR3: CASSLASGTGVYEQYF. The CDR3 DNA is TGTGCCAGCAGCTTAGCATCCGGGACAGGAGTCTACGAGCAGTACTTC.

The V call is TRBV24-1, the J call TRBJ1-2, with 7 positions matching TRBD1. V lost 4 bases and J lost 8; bases outside the gene matches: 6. CDR1 and CDR2 (germline): KGHDR, SFDVKD. This CDR3 is 13 amino acids long. The CDR3 sequence is CATSDYRGFGYTF. The CDR3 coding sequence is TGTGCCACCAGTGACTACAGGGGATTCGGCTACACCTTC.

V and J are TRBV18 and TRBJ2-1; D is unclear. V lost 0 bases and J 5 bases, leaving 5 bases between the germline ends. This CDR3 spans 13 amino acids. CDR1 and CDR2 from the germline V gene are KGHSH and LQKENI. CDR3 sequence reads: CASSPPIDNEQFF. CDR3 DNA sequence: TGTGCCAGCTCACCACCTATCGACAATGAGCAGTTCTTC.

V is TRBV5-4 and J is TRBJ1-1; TRBD1 matches at 7 bases. Per germline, CDR1 SGHNT and CDR2 YYREEE (reference sequence). J lost 3 bases, V lost 4 bases, and 6 bases had no gene match. This CDR3 comprises 14 residues. In nucleotides, the CDR3 is TGTGCCAGCAGCCCTCCCCAGGGGGACACTGAAGCTTTCTTT. Translation: CASSPPQGDTEAFF.

The V gene is TRBV24-1, the J gene TRBJ2-3, with D possibly being TRBD1 (5 bases). The CDR3 is made up of 12 amino acids. Trimming cost V 4 bases and J 13 bases, with 14 bases left between them. Per the germline V gene, CDR1 is KGHDR and CDR2 is SFDVKD. This CDR3 is CATSDPTGREYF. CDR3 DNA sequence: TGTGCCACCAGTGACCCCACAGGCCGCGAGTATTTT.

The J gene is TRBJ1-5, the V gene TRBV19; 9 bases line up with TRBD1. Looked up from germline, CDR1 is LNHDA and CDR2 is SQIVND (reference sequence). After removal of 10 bases from V and 7 bases from J, the junction contained 8 bases not matched to a gene. The CDR3 totals 13 residues. As DNA, the CDR3 is TGTGCCACCCGGACAGGGGAAGGACAGCCCCAGCATTTT. It codes for CATRTGEGQPQHF.